This passage covers 29 T cell receptor beta chains from one sample sequenced in a study of early T cells in non-severe SARS-CoV-2 infection (dated by TCRdb to about 2021). Library generation was performed with 5' RACE. Sequencing took place on a NextSeq 500. TCRdb applied fastp at Q25 and MiXCR to the public reads, then kept only in-frame beta chains. Each entry merges the rows of one CDR3 protein and shows their most common DNA and genes. Within this sample are approximately 110,000 distinct CDR3 sequences, with under 15% of them counted one time only. The biggest ten clones account for roughly a fifth of the sample. The source material was whole blood. The receptors here all came from an adult who was a healthcare worker with PCR-confirmed SARS-CoV-2 infection or an uninfected control (not recorded which).

The J gene is TRBJ1-3, the V gene TRBV4-1; maybe TRBD1 (5 bases). The CDR3 is 16 residues long. With 3 bases removed from V and 0 bases from J, the gap between germline ends came to 12 bases. CDR1 MGHRA and CDR2 YSYEKL come from the germline V gene. The CDR3 nucleotides read TGCGCCAGCAGCCATCTGGACACCAGCTCTGGAAACACCATATATTTT. Its protein is CASSHLDTSSGNTIYF.

This clonotype was counted ten times or more. V and J are TRBV30 and TRBJ2-1; D unclear. CDR1 is GTSNPN and CDR2 is SVGIG in the germline V gene (reference sequence). The CDR3 is made up of 13 amino acids. Trimming cost V 0 bases and J 5 bases, with 8 bases left between them. The CDR3, as DNA: TGTGCCTGGAGTGTAGGCGGAAACAATGAGCAGTTCTTC. It yields the protein CAWSVGGNNEQFF.

V usage is TRBV9 and J usage is TRBJ2-1; 10 bases match TRBD2. The V gene's germline CDR1 is SGDLS and CDR2 YYNGEE. CDR3 length: 15 residues. The trim removed 0 bases at V and 9 bases at J, leaving 6 bases unmatched. Here the CDR3 reads CASSVDSGGHGEQFF. CDR3 sequence (DNA): TGTGCCAGCAGCGTAGATAGCGGGGGGCATGGTGAGCAGTTCTTC.

For this clonotype: The junction departs from germline at one end; a sequencing error may be responsible. The chain uses TRBV10-3 and TRBJ2-5, with TRBD2 as a possible D gene (7 bases). Germline-derived CDR1 and CDR2 are ENHRY and SYGVKD. This CDR3 comprises 15 residues. The CDR3 nucleotides read TGTGCCATCAGTCTAGGCGGGGGCAGTGGCGAGACCCAGCACTTC. Amino acid sequence: CAISLGGGSGETQHF.

The gene calls are TRBV4-1 and TRBJ1-5; TRBD1 matches at 7 bases. J gave up 7 bases and V 4 bases, and 16 bases lay outside the gene matches. Per germline, CDR1 MGHRA and CDR2 YSYEKL. This CDR3 is 17 amino acids long. DNA for the CDR3: TGCGCCAGCAGCCCGGGGTCGATAGGGGGCTTGCGGCAGCCCCAGCATTTT. It encodes CASSPGSIGGLRQPQHF.

This clonotype appeared a few times. The chain recombines TRBV30 with TRBJ1-1, with D maybe TRBD1 (5 bases). Per the germline V gene, CDR1 is GTSNPN and CDR2 is SVGIG (reference sequence). V was clipped by 2 bases and J by 4 bases, with 14 bases between them. This CDR3 is built from 14 residues. The CDR3 loop is CAWSSTPRATEAFF. The CDR3 bases are TGTGCCTGGAGTTCAACCCCCAGGGCCACTGAAGCTTTCTTT.

This clonotype was found many times. V and J are TRBV3-1 and TRBJ2-1; a possible D gene is TRBD2 (5 bases). The length of the CDR3 is 15 residues. Trimming removed 7 bases from V and 10 bases from J, with 23 bases in between. Germline V gene lookup returns CDR1 LGHDT and CDR2 YNNKEL (reference sequence). The CDR3 is CASTIGVATQREQFF. In DNA form, the CDR3 reads TGTGCCAGCACCATCGGGGTAGCCACCCAAAGGGAGCAGTTCTTC.

J is TRBJ2-1 and V is TRBV3-1; D is perhaps TRBD1 or TRBD2 (6 bases each). CDR3 size: 14 residues. The germline V and J ends were trimmed by 1 base and 11 bases, with 15 bases remaining between them. The germline gives CDR1 LGHDT, CDR2 YNNKEL (reference sequence). The CDR3: CASSQGRGVLKQFF. CDR3 DNA: TGTGCCAGCAGCCAAGGGAGGGGGGTCCTGAAGCAGTTCTTC.

CDR3 loop: CASGMEGRGNTEAFF. DNA of the CDR3: TGTGCCAGCGGGATGGAGGGACGGGGGAACACTGAAGCTTTCTTT. The chain couples TRBV5-4 to TRBJ1-1, with TRBD1 as a possible D gene (5 bases). The CDR3 runs to 15 residues. The germline V gene has CDR1 SGHNT and CDR2 YYREEE (reference sequence). V was clipped by 7 bases and J by 1 base, with 17 bases between them. The full variable domain, its missing parts supplied by reference TRBV5-4 and TRBJ1-1, is ETGVTQSPTHLIKTRGQQVTLRCSSQSGHNTVSWYQQALGQGPQFIFQYYREEENGRGNFPPRFSGLQFPNYSSELNVNALELDDSALYLCASGMEGRGNTEAFFGQGTRLTVV.

The table lists this clonotype with a few counts. The J gene is TRBJ2-2, the V gene TRBV9; either TRBD1 or TRBD2 may fit D (5 bases each). The V and J ends lost 4 bases and 7 bases respectively, with 17 bases between them. The CDR3 is 15 amino acids. Per germline, CDR1 SGDLS and CDR2 YYNGEE. The CDR3 loop is CASSPGPSQYGELFF. The DNA for the CDR3 is TGTGCCAGCAGCCCGGGACCATCCCAATACGGGGAGCTGTTTTTT.

This clonotype was detected ten times or more. The gene calls are TRBV20-1 and TRBJ2-7; perhaps TRBD1 as D (5 bases). The CDR3 totals 13 residues. Trimming removed 1 base from V and 3 bases from J, with 10 bases in between. Germline CDR1 reads DFQATT; CDR2 reads SNEGSKA (reference sequence). The DNA for the CDR3 is TGCAGTGCTAGAGGGGGCGCTGACTACGAGCAGTACTTC. Its translation is CSARGGADYEQYF.

This clonotype was seen more than once but under ten times. The chain employs TRBV19 and TRBJ2-2, with TRBD1 matching 10 bases. J lost 6 bases, V lost 5 bases, and 6 bases had no gene match. This CDR3 spans 15 amino acids. Germline loops: CDR1 LNHDA, CDR2 SQIVND (reference sequence). CDR3 residues: CASSPAGQGAGELFF. CDR3 DNA sequence: TGTGCCAGTAGTCCAGCCGGACAGGGGGCCGGGGAGCTGTTTTTT.

There are many counts of this clonotype. The V gene is TRBV20-1, the J gene TRBJ2-7; D perhaps matches TRBD1 (5 bases). The CDR3 extends over 14 amino acids. Trimming removed 6 bases at V and 4 bases at J, with 19 bases between. Germline V lookup: CDR1 DFQATT, CDR2 SNEGSKA (reference sequence). The CDR3 loop is CSAQTESHPYEQYF. The CDR3 region has the DNA TGCAGTGCCCAGACAGAATCTCACCCTTACGAGCAGTACTTC.

The chain is built from TRBV7-2 and TRBJ1-2, with unresolved D. Germline V CDR1 and CDR2: SGHTA, FQGNSA. The CDR3 totals 13 residues. Trimming stripped 5 bases from V and 8 bases from J, with 15 bases between. The CDR3, as DNA: TGTGCCAGCAGCCCCGGTCATCCGAGCGGCTACACCTTC. Translated: CASSPGHPSGYTF.

Ten or more counts support this clonotype. The rearrangement links TRBV18 to TRBJ2-1; 8 nucleotides match TRBD2. CDR1 and CDR2 from the germline V gene are KGHSH and LQKENI. J was trimmed by 3 bases and V by 6 bases; bases with no gene match: 7. The CDR3 is 15 amino acids. This CDR3 reads CASSVGAGVYNEQFF. DNA of the CDR3: TGTGCCAGCTCTGTGGGAGCGGGGGTCTACAATGAGCAGTTCTTC. Combining the CDR3 with reference TRBV18 and TRBJ2-1 gives the whole variable domain NAGVMQNPRHLVRRRGQEARLRCSPMKGHSHVYWYRQLPEEGLKFMVYLQKENIIDESGMPKERFSAEFPKEGPSILRIQQVVRGDSAAYFCASSVGAGVYNEQFFGPGTRLTVL.

The chain recombines TRBV6-5 with TRBJ1-1; no clear D gene. Germline V CDR1 and CDR2: MNHEY, SVGAGI. Trimming took 4 bases from V and 4 from J, leaving 10 bases between them. The CDR3 extends over 13 amino acids. The CDR3 bases are TGTGCCAGCAGTTTCCCCGGGTCCACTGAAGCTTTCTTT. It codes for CASSFPGSTEAFF.

The CDR3 loop is CASSLGQGNSYEQYF. CDR3 DNA sequence: TGCGCCAGCAGCTTGGGACAGGGAAATTCCTACGAGCAGTACTTC. The chain carries TRBV5-1 and TRBJ2-7, with 7 nucleotides matching TRBD1. CDR1 SGHRS and CDR2 YFSETQ come from the germline V gene. The CDR3 runs 15 residues. The V gene end was trimmed by 0 bases and the J gene end by 1 base; junction bases not matched to a gene: 4.

This chain connects TRBV9 to TRBJ2-5, with a tentative D call TRBD2 (6 bases). Germline CDR1 reads SGDLS; CDR2 reads YYNGEE. CDR3 length: 13 residues. The V gene lost 4 bases and the J gene lost 5 bases, with 12 bases spanning the gap. The CDR3 sequence is CASSSGGGETQYF. The CDR3, as DNA: TGTGCCAGCAGCTCCGGGGGTGGGGAGACCCAGTACTTC.

This clonotype was counted a few times. The rearrangement joins TRBV20-1 to TRBJ2-7; perhaps D is TRBD1 or TRBD2 (7 bases each). CDR1 is DFQATT and CDR2 is SNEGSKA in the germline V gene (reference sequence). V dropped 6 bases and J dropped 7 bases, with 16 bases sitting between them. The CDR3 length is 12 residues. The CDR3 DNA is TGCAGTGCCGTTGGGACAGCGGGGGAGCAGTACTTC. Amino acid sequence: CSAVGTAGEQYF.

This sequence joins TRBV18 and TRBJ2-2, with TRBD2 matching 8 bases. V lost 5 bases, J lost 3 bases, and 8 bases stayed unmatched. CDR3 length equals 16 residues. Germline V gene lookup returns CDR1 KGHSH and CDR2 LQKENI. This CDR3 is CASSRTGTSDTGELFF. The CDR3 DNA reads TGTGCCAGCTCAAGAACCGGGACTAGTGACACCGGGGAGCTGTTTTTT. The full variable domain, its missing parts supplied by reference TRBV18 and TRBJ2-2, is NAGVMQNPRHLVRRRGQEARLRCSPMKGHSHVYWYRQLPEEGLKFMVYLQKENIIDESGMPKERFSAEFPKEGPSILRIQQVVRGDSAAYFCASSRTGTSDTGELFFGEGSRLTVL.

V gene TRBV29-1 combines with J gene TRBJ1-2, with D possibly TRBD1 on 5 matching bases. Germline-derived CDR1 and CDR2 are SQVTM and ANQGSEA. CDR3 length: 11 residues. The ends were cut back, 7 bases at V and 5 bases at J, with 11 bases in the middle. The CDR3 nucleotides read TGCAGCGGGCGGGGCACGTATGGCTACACCTTC. It is translated as CSGRGTYGYTF.

This clonotype was recorded at least ten times. V usage is TRBV23-1 and J usage is TRBJ2-2; D remains ambiguous. TRBV23-1 is designated an ORF whose function remains uncertain. CDR3 length: 15 amino acids. The V and J ends lost 6 bases and 2 bases respectively, with 13 bases between them. The CDR3 loop is CASRQERTNTGELFF. The CDR3 nucleotides are TGCGCCAGCAGGCAGGAGAGAACAAACACCGGGGAGCTGTTTTTT.

The V and J genes are TRBV2 and TRBJ1-3; TRBD1 aligns across 7 bases. This CDR3 contains 14 residues. From germline, CDR1 is SNHLY and CDR2 FYNNEI. After removal of 7 bases from V and 2 bases from J, the junction contained 5 bases not matched to a gene. CDR3 sequence: CASTQGPAGNTIYF. CDR3 nucleotide sequence: TGTGCCAGCACACAGGGGCCCGCTGGAAACACCATATATTTT. The full variable domain, completed using reference TRBV2 and TRBJ1-3, is EPEVTQTPSHQVTQMGQEVILRCVPISNHLYFYWYRQILGQKVEFLVSFYNNEISEKSEIFDDQFSVERPDGSNFTLKIRSTKLEDSAMYFCASTQGPAGNTIYFGEGSWLTVV.

This clonotype has just a few counts. The chain employs TRBV20-1 and TRBJ2-3; 10 bases are shared with TRBD2. Germline assignment: CDR1 DFQATT and CDR2 SNEGSKA (reference sequence). With 5 bases clipped from V and 7 bases from J, the junction kept 6 bases outside the gene matches. CDR3 size: 13 residues. Here the CDR3 DNA reads TGCAGTGCTCGGACTAGCGGTTCGAATACGCAGTATTTT. Translated: CSARTSGSNTQYF.

This clonotype was detected only a few times. The rearrangement joins TRBV4-2 to TRBJ2-3; 11 bases are a match to TRBD2. J gave up 6 bases and V 3 bases, and 14 bases lay outside the gene matches. The V gene's germline CDR1 is LGHNA and CDR2 YNFKEQ. The CDR3 contains 18 residues. CDR3 DNA: TGTGCCAGCAGCCATGCACTCGCGACTAGCGGGGATGGTGATACGCAGTATTTT. It specifies CASSHALATSGDGDTQYF.

The chain employs TRBV18 and TRBJ1-1, with 8 bases that match TRBD1. Germline values: CDR1 KGHSH, CDR2 LQKENI. V gave up 6 bases and J gave up 7 bases; unmatched junction bases: 10. The length of the CDR3 is 14 residues. CDR3 sequence (DNA): TGTGCCAGCTCCCCGACAGGGGTTACATTTGAAGCTTTCTTT. The encoded protein is CASSPTGVTFEAFF.

This clonotype was observed a handful of times. V and J are TRBV4-1 and TRBJ2-1; 8 bases are a match to TRBD2. Germline V gives CDR1 MGHRA, CDR2 YSYEKL. The CDR3 has 16 amino acids. J lost 7 bases, V lost 6 bases, and 14 bases had no gene match. CDR3 nucleotides: TGCGCCAGCAGTCTAAAACTAGCGGTCGGTATTAATGAGCAGTTCTTC. Encoded protein: CASSLKLAVGINEQFF.

This clonotype was seen ten or more times. The J gene is TRBJ2-1, the V gene TRBV7-8, with 7 bases matching TRBD2. With V trimmed by 3 bases and J by 3 bases, 8 bases remained unmatched. CDR1 and CDR2 from the germline V gene are SGHVS and FQNEAQ. This CDR3 spans 16 amino acids. CDR3 coding DNA: TGTGCCAGCAGCTTCGCACTAGCGCCATACTACAATGAGCAGTTCTTC. Its translation is CASSFALAPYYNEQFF.

This chain links TRBV5-1 with TRBJ2-5; no firm D call. V dropped 0 bases and J dropped 6 bases, with 15 bases sitting between them. The CDR3 is 15 amino acids. Germline V gene lookup returns CDR1 SGHRS and CDR2 YFSETQ. CDR3 sequence: CASSLVPDGSQTQYF. The CDR3 DNA reads as TGCGCCAGCAGCTTGGTACCGGACGGTTCCCAGACCCAGTACTTC.